This section outlines one T cell receptor beta chain sequence together with its context. 60 Vbeta and 13 Jbeta primers were used in PCR. Method: immunoSEQ multiplex PCR; TCRdb's copy keeps in-frame clones and lacks some. The profile shows roughly 290,000 clones, over 85% of them singletons. This specimen comes from a study of cytomegalovirus exposure and HLA in healthy donors. Trimming took 3 bases from V and 2 from J, leaving 10 bases between them. The length of the CDR3 is 14 residues. Germline assignment: CDR1 MNHEY and CDR2 SMNVEV (reference sequence). The clonotype originates from a woman aged 18 to 35 in good health and CMV-seronegative. The sequenced sample consisted of PBMCs. The rearrangement links TRBV27 to TRBJ1-1; TRBD1 is a possible D gene (6 bases). CDR3 in amino acids: CASSLGGANTEAFF. In DNA form, the CDR3 reads TGTGCCAGCAGTTTGGGGGGGGCTAACACTGAAGCTTTCTTT.